The 22 T cell receptor beta chains below come from one sample, sequenced in a study of blood T cell repertoires in COVID-19. The table came from immunoSEQ multiplex PCR; TCRdb's copy has only in-frame clones and leaves some out. The sample has around 300,000 clones; under 90% are singletons. Sequenced material: PBMCs or T cells enriched from blood (not recorded which). The source of these receptors is a middle-aged woman who had recovered from COVID-19.

With respect to this clone: The sample has other DNA sequences that encode this CDR3 too. CDR3 DNA: TGCGCCAGCAGCCAAGAAGCCGGGGTCACTGAAGCTTTCTTT. This translates into CASSQEAGVTEAFF. The chain carries TRBV5-1 and TRBJ1-1, with D hard to call. Germline-derived CDR1 and CDR2 are SGHRS and YFSETQ. V lost 4 bases to trimming and J lost 4 bases, with 14 bases between them. The CDR3 spans 14 residues.

The chain carries TRBV5-8 and TRBJ2-3, with a tentative D call TRBD2 (5 bases). V was shortened by 4 bases and J by 6 bases, with 21 bases between the two germline ends. This CDR3 comprises 16 residues. Per the germline V gene, CDR1 is SGHTS and CDR2 is YDEGEE. DNA for the CDR3: TGTGCCAGCAGCACCACGGGCGGGTATCTCGGGGATACGCAGTATTTT. As protein: CASSTTGGYLGDTQYF.

This chain links TRBV15 with TRBJ1-3; 8 bases agree with TRBD1. The germline V gene encodes CDR1 LNHNV and CDR2 YYDKDF (reference sequence). V was clipped by 3 bases and J by 0 bases; unmatched bases: 4. There are 16 residues in the CDR3. CDR3 amino acids: CATSRKGQGSGNTIYF. CDR3 DNA: TGTGCCACCAGCAGGAAAGGACAGGGCTCTGGAAACACCATATATTTT.

The gene calls are TRBV30 and TRBJ2-7; 8 nucleotides align to TRBD1. CDR3 length: 15 amino acids. Germline V gives CDR1 GTSNPN, CDR2 SVGIG (reference sequence). The V segment lost 0 bases and the J segment 4 bases; nucleotides outside the gene matches: 8. The CDR3 protein is CAWSVADRGIYEQYF. The CDR3 DNA reads TGTGCCTGGAGTGTAGCAGACAGGGGAATTTACGAGCAGTACTTC.

The J gene is TRBJ2-7, the V gene TRBV5-8, with D possibly matching TRBD2 (5 bases). The CDR3 length is 14 residues. Germline CDR1 SGHTS, CDR2 YDEGEE. The V gene lost 1 base and the J gene lost 3 bases, with 11 bases spanning the gap. The CDR3 DNA is TGTGCCAGCAGCTTGCCTGGGAGCTACTACGAGCAGTACTTC. Translated: CASSLPGSYYEQYF.

The J gene is TRBJ1-2, the V gene TRBV4-2, with no clear D. The V and J ends lost 1 base and 0 bases respectively, with 6 bases between them. Germline V gene sequence: CDR1 LGHNA, CDR2 YNFKEQ. The CDR3 is made up of 14 amino acids. The CDR3 region has the DNA TGTGCCAGCAGCCAAGGCGGGACTAACTATGGCTACACCTTC. This translates into CASSQGGTNYGYTF.

The CDR3, as DNA: TGTGCCAGCTCACTGCAACTCCCGAACACCGGGGAGCTGTTTTTT. Translated, it gives CASSLQLPNTGELFF. This rearrangement joins TRBV18 to TRBJ2-2; D is ambiguous. V was shortened by 4 bases and J by 0 bases, with 9 bases between the two germline ends. The CDR3 spans 15 residues. CDR1 is KGHSH and CDR2 is LQKENI in the germline V gene.

V usage is TRBV19 and J usage is TRBJ1-6; the match to TRBD1 covers 8 bases. Germline CDR1 is LNHDA and CDR2 is SQIVND (reference sequence). The V and J ends lost 4 bases and 8 bases, in that order; junction bases with no gene match: 7. The CDR3 extends over 15 amino acids. CDR3 sequence: CASSNTGGSDSPLHF. In DNA, the CDR3 is TGTGCCAGTAGTAACACAGGGGGAAGTGATTCACCCCTCCACTTT.

The chain couples TRBV5-1 to TRBJ1-3, with no clear D. Trimming pared 5 bases from V and 0 bases from J, leaving 18 bases between. Germline assignment: CDR1 SGHRS and CDR2 YFSETQ. The CDR3 runs to 17 residues. CDR3 in DNA: TGCGCCAGCAGACAAGGGCCGGGAACTTACTCTGGAAACACCATATATTTT. Translation: CASRQGPGTYSGNTIYF.

A single count supports this clone. The V and J genes are TRBV12-2 and TRBJ2-7; TRBD2 is taken as the D call from the table, unchecked against the DNA. TRBV12-2 is an annotated pseudogene. CDR3 size: 18 residues. This CDR3 reads CASRLQASIPPLWYEQYF. The CDR3 DNA sequence: TGTGCAAGTCGCTTACAGGCTAGCATCCCCCCCCTATGGTACGAGCAGTACTTC.

V is TRBV7-3 and J is TRBJ1-2; TRBD1 matches at 7 bases. The trim removed 6 bases at V and 6 bases at J, leaving 7 bases unmatched. Germline V gives CDR1 SGHTA, CDR2 FQGTGA. The CDR3 totals 13 residues. The CDR3, as DNA: TGTGCCAGCAGTAGGTTAGGGGGCAATGGCTACACCTTC. Its translation is CASSRLGGNGYTF.

This chain connects TRBV28 to TRBJ1-1; no reliable D call. In germline, CDR1 is MDHEN, CDR2 SYDVKM. V lost 6 bases and J lost 8, with 16 bases in between. This CDR3 comprises 13 residues. The CDR3 bases are TGTGCCAGCAGCACCCCTACTCTTCGGGAAGCTTTCTTT. It codes for CASSTPTLREAFF.

This chain uses TRBV6-1 with TRBJ1-1, with no clear D. CDR3 length equals 15 residues. Germline lookup yields CDR1 MNHNS and CDR2 SASEGT. V was clipped by 1 base and J by 5 bases, with 14 bases between them. The chain's CDR3 is CASSEGTIRRTEAFF. The CDR3 bases are TGTGCCAGCAGTGAAGGTACAATCCGAAGAACTGAAGCTTTCTTT.

The gene calls are TRBV18 and TRBJ1-1; D not certain. The CDR3 covers 14 residues. Trimming stripped 0 bases from V and 4 bases from J, with 9 bases between. Germline V gene lookup returns CDR1 KGHSH and CDR2 LQKENI. CDR3 loop: CASSPPLRSTEAFF. The CDR3 DNA reads TGTGCCAGCTCACCACCTTTGAGGAGCACTGAAGCTTTCTTT. The full variable domain, in which reference TRBV18 and TRBJ1-1 provide the parts outside the CDR3, is NAGVMQNPRHLVRRRGQEARLRCSPMKGHSHVYWYRQLPEEGLKFMVYLQKENIIDESGMPKERFSAEFPKEGPSILRIQQVVRGDSAAYFCASSPPLRSTEAFFGQGTRLTVV.

The CDR3 reads CASSKRDRSTKNIQYF. The DNA of the CDR3 is TGTGCCAGCTCAAAACGGGACAGGTCAACCAAAAACATTCAGTACTTC. The genes are TRBV18 and TRBJ2-4; TRBD1 aligns across 8 bases. The CDR3 spans 16 residues. Trimming removed 5 bases from V and 2 bases from J; junction bases left unmatched: 8. Germline V gene lookup returns CDR1 KGHSH and CDR2 LQKENI.

The rearrangement uses TRBV11-2 and TRBJ1-4; unclear D gene. The CDR3 runs 19 residues. Between the trimmed V and J ends, which lost 1 base and 0 bases, there was a span of 18 bases. Germline V lookup: CDR1 SGHAT, CDR2 FQNNGV. The CDR3 DNA sequence: TGTGCCAGCAGCTTAGCGGGCATCGTGGGGAGGGCAACTAATGAAAAACTGTTTTTT. Translated, it gives CASSLAGIVGRATNEKLFF.

Points on this clone: The same CDR3 is also encoded by other DNA sequences in this sample. V gene TRBV10-3 combines with J gene TRBJ2-2; 7 bases are a match to TRBD2. Losses at the gene ends were 2 bases for V and 5 bases for J; bases not matched to a gene: 5. This CDR3 has 15 amino acids. Germline CDR1 reads ENHRY; CDR2 reads SYGVKD. The CDR3 spells CAISEGGGPTGELFF. CDR3 DNA sequence: TGTGCCATCAGTGAGGGGGGAGGGCCAACCGGGGAGCTGTTTTTT.

The V call is TRBV18, the J call TRBJ1-2; the match to TRBD1 covers 7 bases. This CDR3 contains 14 residues. In germline, CDR1 is KGHSH, CDR2 LQKENI. Unmatched junction bases numbered 6, after V lost 6 bases and J lost 2 bases. The CDR3 DNA reads as TGTGCCAGCTCGGGCGTACAGGGGAACTATGGCTACACCTTC. The encoded protein is CASSGVQGNYGYTF.

The rearrangement joins TRBV30 to TRBJ1-6; TRBD1 matches at 7 bases. The CDR3 spans 15 residues. Unmatched junction bases numbered 7, after V lost 2 bases and J lost 6 bases. Germline V gives CDR1 GTSNPN, CDR2 SVGIG (reference sequence). The DNA of the CDR3 is TGTGCCTGGAGTACGCGGACAGGTCCTAATTCACCCCTCCACTTT. Protein sequence: CAWSTRTGPNSPLHF.

The V and J genes are TRBV21-1 and TRBJ2-1; the table's TRBD1 call for D was not verified on the DNA. TRBV21-1 is marked as a pseudogene. The CDR3 loop spans 15 amino acids. CDR3 loop: CASIPGRTSYNEQFF. DNA for the CDR3: TGTGCCAGCATCCCAGGGCGGACCTCCTACAATGAGCAGTTCTTC.

The chain links TRBV21-1 to TRBJ2-7; the table calls TRBD2, which could not be checked here. TRBV21-1 has pseudogene status. CDR3 length: 15 residues. The CDR3 nucleotides are TGTGCCAGCATCAATACTAGCGGGAGCTCCTACGAGCAGTACTTC. Amino acid sequence: CASINTSGSSYEQYF.

This chain uses TRBV13 with TRBJ2-4, with TRBD1 identical over 8 bases. Germline V CDR1 and CDR2: PRHDT, FYEKMQ (reference sequence). V was clipped by 3 bases and J by 0 bases; unmatched bases: 1. The CDR3 loop spans 15 amino acids. The CDR3 protein is CASSFRGLAKNIQYF. CDR3 DNA: TGTGCCAGCAGCTTCAGGGGGCTAGCCAAAAACATTCAGTACTTC.